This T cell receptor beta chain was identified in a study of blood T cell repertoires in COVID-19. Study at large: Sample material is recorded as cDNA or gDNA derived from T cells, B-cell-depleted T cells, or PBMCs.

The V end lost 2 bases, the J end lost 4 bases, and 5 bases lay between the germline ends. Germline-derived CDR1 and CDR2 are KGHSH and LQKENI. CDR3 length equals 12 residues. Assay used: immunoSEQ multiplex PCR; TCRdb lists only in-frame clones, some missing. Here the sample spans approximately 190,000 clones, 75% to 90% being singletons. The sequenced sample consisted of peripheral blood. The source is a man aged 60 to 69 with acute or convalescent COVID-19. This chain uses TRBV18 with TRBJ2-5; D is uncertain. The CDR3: CASSPSGETQYF. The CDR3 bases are TGTGCCAGCTCACCATCGGGAGAGACCCAGTACTTC. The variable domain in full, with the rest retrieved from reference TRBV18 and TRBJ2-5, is NAGVMQNPRHLVRRRGQEARLRCSPMKGHSHVYWYRQLPEEGLKFMVYLQKENIIDESGMPKERFSAEFPKEGPSILRIQQVVRGDSAAYFCASSPSGETQYFGPGTRLLVL.